Below, 18 T cell receptor beta chains from the same sample are listed, as sequenced in a study of blood T cell repertoires in COVID-19. Generated by immunoSEQ multiplex PCR, the TCRdb table keeps only in-frame clones and is missing some. The data show nearly 50,000 clones, with 86% seen just once and 5% held by the top ten. The specimen was peripheral blood. Receptor source: a middle-aged man with active COVID-19.

J is TRBJ2-7 and V is TRBV6-5, with a tentative D call TRBD1 (6 bases). The V gene lost 6 bases and the J gene lost 5 bases, with 14 bases spanning the gap. Germline loops: CDR1 MNHEY, CDR2 SVGAGI. This CDR3 comprises 13 residues. CDR3 nucleotides: TGTGCCAGCAGATCAGGGGACCGACACGAGCAGTACTTC. Amino acids: CASRSGDRHEQYF.

The chain has TRBV19 and TRBJ1-1; D is perhaps TRBD1 (6 bases). Germline V gene data show CDR1 as LNHDA and CDR2 as SQIVND (reference sequence). V lost 0 bases, J lost 6 bases, and 14 bases lay in between. The CDR3 covers 15 residues. CDR3: CASSIERRGLAEAFF. The CDR3, as DNA: TGTGCCAGTAGTATAGAGCGCAGGGGTCTCGCTGAAGCTTTCTTT. Combining the CDR3 with reference TRBV19 and TRBJ1-1 gives the whole variable domain DGGITQSPKYLFRKEGQNVTLSCEQNLNHDAMYWYRQDPGQGLRLIYYSQIVNDFQKGDIAEGYSVSREKKESFPLTVTSAQKNPTAFYLCASSIERRGLAEAFFGQGTRLTVV.

This rearrangement joins TRBV18 to TRBJ2-1; 10 bases agree with TRBD2. Trimming cost V 6 bases and J 4 bases; bases outside gene matches: 18. Germline V gene lookup returns CDR1 KGHSH and CDR2 LQKENI. The CDR3 spans 19 residues. The CDR3 bases are TGTGCCAGCTCCCCCCGGGGGGCCCCCGGGACTAGCGCATACAATGAGCAGTTCTTC. Its translation is CASSPRGAPGTSAYNEQFF.

The V gene is TRBV20-1, the J gene TRBJ2-5; D gene ambiguous. Trimming removed 4 bases at V and 3 bases at J, with 6 bases between. The CDR3 has 11 residues. Germline V gives CDR1 DFQATT, CDR2 SNEGSKA (reference sequence). The CDR3: CSATLKETQYF. The CDR3 region has the DNA TGCAGTGCTACTCTTAAAGAGACCCAGTACTTC.

The rearrangement joins TRBV5-1 to TRBJ1-1, with D possibly being TRBD1 (6 bases). The CDR3 totals 15 residues. V was clipped by 4 bases and J by 0 bases, with 13 bases between them. Germline CDR1 SGHRS, CDR2 YFSETQ. The CDR3 protein is CASSLFTGLNTEAFF. CDR3 in DNA: TGCGCCAGCAGCCTATTCACAGGGCTGAACACTGAAGCTTTCTTT.

V gene TRBV5-1 combines with J gene TRBJ2-1; TRBD2 might be the D (6 bases). In germline, CDR1 is SGHRS, CDR2 YFSETQ. V gave up 0 bases and J gave up 9 bases, with 13 bases separating them. This CDR3 comprises 14 residues. The CDR3, as DNA: TGCGCCAGCAGCTTGGGGGACTCTTCTCGTGAGCAGTTCTTC. Its protein is CASSLGDSSREQFF. Full variable domain (missing parts from reference TRBV5-1 and TRBJ2-1): KAGVTQTPRYLIKTRGQQVTLSCSPISGHRSVSWYQQTPGQGLQFLFEYFSETQRNKGNFPGRFSGRQFSNSRSEMNVSTLELGDSALYLCASSLGDSSREQFFGPGTRLTVL.

The gene calls are TRBV11-2 and TRBJ1-1; D gene unclear. This CDR3 has 13 amino acids. Germline-derived CDR1 and CDR2 are SGHAT and FQNNGV. The V end lost 3 bases, the J end lost 4 bases, and 9 bases lay between the germline ends. CDR3 coding DNA: TGTGCCAGCAGCTTGCAGATAACCACTGAAGCTTTCTTT. Its translation: CASSLQITTEAFF.

The V gene is TRBV6-2 or TRBV6-3, the J gene TRBJ2-7, with 10 positions matching TRBD1. The CDR3 runs 14 residues. The germline V gene has CDR1 MNHEY and CDR2 SVGEGT. With V trimmed by 5 bases and J by 2 bases, 3 bases remained unmatched. The CDR3: CASSTGTGAYEQYF. The DNA of the CDR3 is TGTGCCAGCAGTACCGGGACAGGGGCCTACGAGCAGTACTTC.

This clone was seen a single time. The chain is built from TRBV7-6 and TRBJ2-3, with a tentative D call TRBD2 (5 bases). Trimming removed 5 bases from V and 2 bases from J, with 14 bases in between. Germline CDR1 SGHVS, CDR2 FNYEAQ. The CDR3 runs 15 residues. The CDR3 reads CASSAFGGSTDTQYF. CDR3 bases: TGTGCCAGCAGCGCCTTTGGAGGTTCCACAGATACGCAGTATTTT.

The chain carries TRBV18 and TRBJ1-1, with 8 bases lining up with TRBD1. With V trimmed by 3 bases and J by 0 bases, 9 bases remained unmatched. The CDR3 is 17 amino acids. Per the germline V gene, CDR1 is KGHSH and CDR2 is LQKENI. CDR3 amino acids: CASSPTIRTGLNTEAFF. The CDR3 nucleotides read TGTGCCAGCTCACCGACCATCCGGACAGGGTTGAACACTGAAGCTTTCTTT.

This CDR3 reads CASSYWGGNSNEQFF. In DNA, the CDR3 is TGTGCCAGCAGTTATTGGGGCGGGAACAGTAATGAGCAGTTCTTC. The genes are TRBV6-2 or TRBV6-3 and TRBJ2-1; a weak D match, TRBD2 (6 bases). The germline V gene encodes CDR1 MNHEY and CDR2 SVGEGT. The length of the CDR3 is 15 residues. V was shortened by 3 bases and J by 7 bases, with 16 bases between the two germline ends.

The J gene is TRBJ1-6, the V gene TRBV5-6; tentatively, D is TRBD1 (6 bases). The CDR3 extends over 17 amino acids. Germline V CDR1 and CDR2: SGHDT, YYEEEE. V shed 2 bases and J shed 0 bases, with 12 bases lying between them. The CDR3 protein is CASSLRRGSSYNSPLHF. The CDR3 DNA is TGTGCCAGCAGCTTAAGAAGGGGGAGCTCCTATAATTCACCCCTCCACTTT.

This chain uses TRBV7-6 with TRBJ1-4; D gene ambiguous. The CDR3 extends over 16 amino acids. V was pared by 5 bases and J by 8 bases, with 21 bases between. The germline CDR1 and CDR2 sequences are SGHVS and FNYEAQ. For the CDR3, the DNA is TGTGCCAGCAGCCCTTTTATCTCGGTCGATCGGGAAAAACTGTTTTTT. This sequence encodes CASSPFISVDREKLFF.

The chain links TRBV5-6 to TRBJ1-2; 9 bases agree with TRBD1. This CDR3 region has 15 residues. The V gene's germline CDR1 is SGHDT and CDR2 YYEEEE. The J segment lost 7 bases and the V segment lost 4 bases, leaving 11 bases of the junction unmatched. The CDR3 spells CASSPGTGSFGGYTF. The CDR3 coding sequence is TGTGCCAGCAGCCCCGGGACAGGGTCGTTCGGTGGCTACACCTTC.

This rearrangement joins TRBV11-3 to TRBJ1-2; TRBD1 agrees at 10 bases. The CDR3 covers 20 residues. Germline CDR1 reads SGHNT; CDR2 reads YENEEA. J gave up 7 bases and V 1 base, and 21 bases lay outside the gene matches. The CDR3 spells CASSLAGGQGRFVSLGGYTF. The CDR3, as DNA: TGTGCCAGCAGCTTAGCGGGGGGACAGGGGCGCTTTGTGTCCTTAGGTGGCTACACCTTC.

The gene calls are TRBV24-1 and TRBJ2-7, with 7 bases fitting TRBD2. The V gene end was trimmed by 2 bases and the J gene end by 3 bases; junction bases not matched to a gene: 0. Per the germline V gene, CDR1 is KGHDR and CDR2 is SFDVKD. This CDR3 is built from 13 residues. CDR3 sequence reads: CATSDWEGYEQYF. The CDR3 bases are TGTGCCACCAGTGATTGGGAGGGCTACGAGCAGTACTTC.

V is TRBV28 and J is TRBJ1-2; no firm D call. The V end was cut by 7 bases, the J end by 8 bases, with 14 bases between. Germline loops: CDR1 MDHEN, CDR2 SYDVKM. This CDR3 has 12 amino acids. CDR3 amino acids: CASNQRVLGYTF. CDR3 nucleotides: TGTGCCAGCAACCAGAGGGTGTTAGGCTACACCTTC.

V gene TRBV27 combines with J gene TRBJ1-1; 11 nucleotides agree with TRBD1. The CDR3 length is 15 residues. Unmatched junction bases numbered 3, after V lost 2 bases and J lost 4 bases. In germline, CDR1 is MNHEY, CDR2 SMNVEV (reference sequence). CDR3 sequence: CASSLRTGGITEAFF. As DNA, the CDR3 is TGTGCCAGCAGTTTAAGGACAGGGGGCATCACTGAAGCTTTCTTT.